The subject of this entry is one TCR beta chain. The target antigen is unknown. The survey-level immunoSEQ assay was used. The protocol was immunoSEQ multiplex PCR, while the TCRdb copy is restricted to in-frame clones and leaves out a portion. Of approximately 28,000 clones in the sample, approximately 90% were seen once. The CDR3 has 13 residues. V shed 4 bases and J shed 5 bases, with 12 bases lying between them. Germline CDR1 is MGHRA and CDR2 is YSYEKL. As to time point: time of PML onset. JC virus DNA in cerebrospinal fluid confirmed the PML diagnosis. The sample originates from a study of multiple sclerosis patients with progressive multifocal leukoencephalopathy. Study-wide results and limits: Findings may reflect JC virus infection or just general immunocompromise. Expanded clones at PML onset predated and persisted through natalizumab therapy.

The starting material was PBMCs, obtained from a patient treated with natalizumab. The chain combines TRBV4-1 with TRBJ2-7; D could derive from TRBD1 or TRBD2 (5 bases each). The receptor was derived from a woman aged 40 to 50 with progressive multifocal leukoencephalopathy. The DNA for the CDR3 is TGCGCCAGCAGCCCTCCGGGGACGGACGAGCAGTACTTC. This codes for CASSPPGTDEQYF.